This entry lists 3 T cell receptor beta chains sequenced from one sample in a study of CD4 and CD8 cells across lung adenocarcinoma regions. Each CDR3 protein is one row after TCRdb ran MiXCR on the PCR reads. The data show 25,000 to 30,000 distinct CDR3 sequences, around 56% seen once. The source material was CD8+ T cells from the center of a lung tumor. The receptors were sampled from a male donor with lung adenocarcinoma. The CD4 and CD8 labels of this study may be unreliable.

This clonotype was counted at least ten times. The CDR3, as DNA: TGTGCCAGCAGTTTAGACATGAGAGGTGAGCAGTTCTTC. It encodes CASSLDMRGEQFF. The J gene is TRBJ2-1, the V gene TRBV12-3 or TRBV12-4; D is unresolved. The length of the CDR3 is 13 residues. With 1 base removed from V and 9 bases from J, the gap between germline ends came to 10 bases.

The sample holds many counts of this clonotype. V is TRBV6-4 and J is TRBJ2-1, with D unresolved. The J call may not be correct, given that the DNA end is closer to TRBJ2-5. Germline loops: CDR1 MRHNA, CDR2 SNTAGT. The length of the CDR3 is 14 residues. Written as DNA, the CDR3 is TGTGCCAGCATCGGATCGGGCGACCAAGAGACCCAGTACTTC. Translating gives CASIGSGDQETQYF.

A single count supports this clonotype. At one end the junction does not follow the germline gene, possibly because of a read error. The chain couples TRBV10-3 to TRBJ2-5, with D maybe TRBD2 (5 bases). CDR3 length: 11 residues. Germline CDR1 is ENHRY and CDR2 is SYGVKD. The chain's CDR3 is CASGGTETQYF. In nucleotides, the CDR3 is TGTGCGAGCGGAGGCACAGAGACGCAGTATTTC.